This T cell receptor (beta chain) was recovered during a study of PD-L1 blockade in urothelial cancer. For the study at large: Median T cell yield per blood sample was 140,000 to 150,000 cells.

Documented time point: pretreatment peripheral blood. Germline CDR1 reads MNHEY; CDR2 reads SVGAGI. V lost 2 bases and J 7 bases, leaving 11 bases between the germline ends. This CDR3 comprises 14 residues. Findings and caveats of the study: Tumor-associated clones in the blood of durable-benefit patients grew more at 3 weeks.

The repertoire was sequenced with immunoSEQ multiplex PCR; TCRdb's copy has only in-frame clones and lacks some. Here the sample spans over 45,000 clones, 70% to 90% being singletons. A single count supports this clone. No antigen is known for it. V is TRBV6-5 and J is TRBJ1-4, with D hard to call. This sequence originates from a man in his sixties with urothelial cancer. The input for sequencing was PBMCs, taken around atezolizumab (anti-PD-L1) treatment. The CDR3 sequence is CASSYRAAGEKLFF. CDR3 DNA sequence: TGTGCCAGCAGTTACAGGGCCGCGGGTGAAAAACTGTTTTTT.